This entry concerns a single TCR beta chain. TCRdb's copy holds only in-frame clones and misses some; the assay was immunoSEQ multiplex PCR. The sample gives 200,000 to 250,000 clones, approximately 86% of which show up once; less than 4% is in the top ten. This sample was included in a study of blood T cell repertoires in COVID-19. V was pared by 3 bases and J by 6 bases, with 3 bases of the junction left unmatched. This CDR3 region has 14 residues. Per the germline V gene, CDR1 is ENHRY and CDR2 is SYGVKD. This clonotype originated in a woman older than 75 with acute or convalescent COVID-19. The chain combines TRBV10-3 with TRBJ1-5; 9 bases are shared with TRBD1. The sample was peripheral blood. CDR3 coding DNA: TGTGCCATCAGTGACACGGGACAGGGTCAGCCCCAGCATTTT. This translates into CAISDTGQGQPQHF.